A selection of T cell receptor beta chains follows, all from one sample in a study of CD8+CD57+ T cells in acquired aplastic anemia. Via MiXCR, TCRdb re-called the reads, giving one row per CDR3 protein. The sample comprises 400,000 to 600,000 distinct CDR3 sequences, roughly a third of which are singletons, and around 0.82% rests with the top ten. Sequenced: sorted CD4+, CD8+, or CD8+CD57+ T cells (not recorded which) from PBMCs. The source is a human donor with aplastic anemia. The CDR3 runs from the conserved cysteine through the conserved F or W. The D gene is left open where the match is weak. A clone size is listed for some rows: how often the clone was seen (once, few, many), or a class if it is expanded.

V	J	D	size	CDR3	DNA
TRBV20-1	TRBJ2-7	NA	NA	CSASLGGLSSYEQYF	TGCAGTGCTAGTTTGGGGGGCTTAAGCTCCTACGAGCAGTACTTC
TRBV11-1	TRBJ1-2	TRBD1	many	CASSLGADRGNYGYTF	TGTGCCAGCAGCTTAGGGGCCGACAGGGGTAACTATGGCTACACCTTC
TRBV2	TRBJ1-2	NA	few	CASSFQGRDYGYTF	TGTGCCAGCAGTTTTCAGGGCAGGGACTATGGCTACACCTTC
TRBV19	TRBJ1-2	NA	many	CASSVQGNGYTF	TGTGCCAGTAGTGTACAGGGAAATGGCTACACCTTC
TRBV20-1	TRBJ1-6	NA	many	CSARGGQGIDSPLHF	TGCAGTGCTAGGGGCGGGCAGGGGATTGACTCACCCCTCCACTTT
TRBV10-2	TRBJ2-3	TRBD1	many	CASSGQGKDTQYF	TGCGCCAGCAGTGGACAGGGCAAAGATACGCAGTATTTT
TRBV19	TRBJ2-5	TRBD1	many	CASSIGQVQETQYF	TGTGCCAGTAGTATTGGACAGGTACAAGAGACCCAGTACTTC
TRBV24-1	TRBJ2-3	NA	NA	CATSDRGATDTQYF	TGTGCCACCAGTGATCGGGGGGCCACAGATACGCAGTATTTT
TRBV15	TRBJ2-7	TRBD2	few	CAWRFSGGHYEQYF	TGTGCCTGGCGATTTTCGGGGGGGCACTACGAGCAGTACTTC
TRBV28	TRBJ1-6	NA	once	CASSLTTFSYNSPLHF	TGTGCCAGCAGTTTAACGACTTTCTCCTATAATTCACCCCTCCACTTT
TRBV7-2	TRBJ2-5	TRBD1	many	CASSKQGRETQYF	TGTGCCAGCAGCAAACAGGGGCGGGAGACCCAGTACTTC
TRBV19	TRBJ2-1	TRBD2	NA	CASSIQRGAPSSYNEQFF	TGTGCCAGTAGTATCCAGCGGGGGGCTCCAAGCTCCTACAATGAGCAGTTCTTC
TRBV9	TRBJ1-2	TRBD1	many	CASSVGRGQGRGYTF	TGTGCCAGCAGCGTAGGGAGGGGACAGGGTCGTGGCTACACCTTC
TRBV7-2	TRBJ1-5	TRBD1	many	CASSLDRGLQPQHF	TGTGCCAGCAGCTTGGACAGGGGGTTGCAGCCCCAGCATTTT
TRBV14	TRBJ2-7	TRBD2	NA	CASSQESESSGGDIKVYEQYF	TGTGCCAGCAGCCAAGAGTCGGAGTCTAGCGGGGGCGACATCAAGGTCTACGAGCAGTACTTC
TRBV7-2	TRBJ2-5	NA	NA	CASSLGYGGLETQYF	TGTGCCAGCAGCTTAGGTTACGGCGGGTTAGAGACCCAGTACTTC
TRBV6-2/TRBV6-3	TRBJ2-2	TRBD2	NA	CALRSGGLNTGELFF	TGTGCTCTCCGAAGCGGGGGCCTCAACACCGGGGAGCTGTTTTTT
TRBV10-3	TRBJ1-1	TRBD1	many	CAISDAETGRAFF	TGTGCCATCAGTGACGCCGAGACAGGGAGGGCTTTCTTT
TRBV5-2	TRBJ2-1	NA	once	CASNSKGRGYNEQFF	TGTGCCAGCAACTCCAAGGGTAGGGGGTACAATGAGCAGTTCTTC
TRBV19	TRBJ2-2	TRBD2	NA	CASSGLAVGELFF	TGTGCCAGTAGTGGGCTAGCGGTCGGGGAGCTGTTTTTT
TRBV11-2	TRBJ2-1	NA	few	CASSLVAGAISEQFF	TGTGCCAGCAGCTTAGTGGCGGGGGCTATCAGTGAGCAGTTCTTC
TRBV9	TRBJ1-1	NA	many	CASSVVQSNTEAFF	TGTGCCAGCAGCGTAGTACAGTCGAACACTGAAGCTTTCTTT
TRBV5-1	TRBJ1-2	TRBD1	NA	CASSPTGDPTTTNGYTF	TGCGCCAGCAGCCCGACAGGGGACCCTACGACTACTAATGGCTACACCTTC
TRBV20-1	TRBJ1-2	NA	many	CSASRDTNAISNYGYTF	TGCAGTGCTAGTAGGGACACCAACGCCATTTCTAACTATGGCTACACCTTC
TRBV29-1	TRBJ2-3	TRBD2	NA	CSVEDPGLAGVTDTQYF	TGCAGCGTTGAAGACCCCGGACTAGCGGGAGTCACGGATACGCAGTATTTT
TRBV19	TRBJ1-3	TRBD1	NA	CASRKGKQGAGNTIYF	TGTGCCAGTAGAAAGGGGAAACAGGGGGCAGGAAACACCATATATTTT
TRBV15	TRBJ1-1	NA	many	CATSREDGIEAFF	TGTGCCACCAGCAGAGAGGACGGAATAGAAGCTTTCTTT
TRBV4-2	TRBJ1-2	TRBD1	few	CASSQIDRERNYGYTF	TGTGCCAGCAGCCAAATAGACAGGGAAAGAAACTATGGCTACACCTTC
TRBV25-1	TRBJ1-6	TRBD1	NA	CASRLAGGLGSPLHF	TGTGCCAGCAGACTCGCAGGGGGCCTGGGATCACCCCTCCACTTT
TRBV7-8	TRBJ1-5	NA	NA	CASGFSGISNQPQHF	TGTGCCAGCGGCTTTTCAGGTATTAGCAATCAGCCCCAGCATTTT
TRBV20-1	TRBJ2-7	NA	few	CSARGFQVVSYEQYF	TGCAGTGCTAGAGGTTTCCAGGTAGTTAGCTACGAGCAGTACTTC
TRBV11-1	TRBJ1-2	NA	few	CASSLVGHPSLRGPTKDYGYTF	TGTGCCAGCAGCTTAGTAGGACACCCCAGCCTCCGGGGACCTACGAAGGACTATGGCTACACCTTC
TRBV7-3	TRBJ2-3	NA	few	CASSLYGTDTQYF	TGTGCCAGCAGCTTGTATGGTACAGATACGCAGTATTTT
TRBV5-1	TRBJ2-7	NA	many	CASSLDGTEQYF	TGCGCCAGCAGCTTGGACGGTACCGAGCAGTACTTC
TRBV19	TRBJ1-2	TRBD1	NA	CAHTQGGGYTF	TGTGCCCATACGCAGGGGGGAGGCTACACCTTC
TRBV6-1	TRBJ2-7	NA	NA	CASSTPLGEQYF	TGTGCCAGCAGTACCCCTCTGGGAGAGCAGTACTTC
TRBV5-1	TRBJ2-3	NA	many	CASSLERGTDTQYF	TGCGCCAGCAGCTTGGAACGGGGAACAGATACGCAGTATTTT
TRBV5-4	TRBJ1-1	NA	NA	CASSFGKALPNTEAFF	TGTGCCAGCAGCTTCGGGAAGGCACTCCCGAACACTGAAGCTTTCTTT
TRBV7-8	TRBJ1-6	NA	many	CASSRLYGDNSPLHF	TGTGCCAGCAGCCGCCTCTATGGGGATAATTCACCCCTCCACTTT
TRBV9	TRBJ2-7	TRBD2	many	CASSVGLSGASYEQYF	TGTGCCAGCAGCGTGGGACTTAGCGGGGCCTCCTACGAGCAGTACTTC
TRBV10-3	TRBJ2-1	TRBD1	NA	CAISESEDRAKFF	TGTGCCATCAGTGAGTCCGAAGACAGGGCTAAGTTCTTC
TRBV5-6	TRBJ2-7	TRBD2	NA	CASSISGSGFYEQYF	TGTGCCAGCAGCATTAGCGGGAGCGGGTTCTACGAGCAGTACTTC